Listed below are T cell receptor beta chains from one sample, sequenced in a study of blood T cell repertoires in COVID-19. Produced via immunoSEQ multiplex PCR; TCRdb's table is partial and in-frame only. This table has some 260,000 clones, around 88% appearing once. The sample taken for sequencing was peripheral blood. Every receptor here comes from a man aged 80 or over with acute or convalescent COVID-19. Both conserved end residues are part of each CDR3. A D gene is named only where the DNA matches it firmly. Rows give clone size only sometimes, using once, few, many, or a class for an expanded clone.

>few|TRBJ1-2|-|TRBV7-8|14
TGTGCCAGCAGCTTCTTCGGAGGGGATGAAGGCTACACCTTC
CASSFFGGDEGYTF
>-|TRBJ2-3|TRBD1|TRBV28|14
TGTGCCAGCATCTCGACAGGGGTTTCAGATACGCAGTATTTT
CASISTGVSDTQYF
>-|TRBJ2-1|-|TRBV7-6|15
TGTGCCAGCAGCTTAGCAGGACAGACGTACAATGAGCAGTTCTTC
CASSLAGQTYNEQFF
>-|TRBJ1-6|-|TRBV5-1|14
TGCGCCAGCAGCTTGATCAGCGCTAATTCACCCCTCCACTTT
CASSLISANSPLHF
>-|TRBJ2-2|TRBD1|TRBV5-1|14
TGCGCCAGCTCAGGGGGCGCGATTACCGGGGAGCTGTTTTTT
CASSGGAITGELFF
>once|TRBJ1-6|-|TRBV15|15
TGTGCCACCAGCAGAGGCAGGCCCTTTAATTCACCCCTCCACTTT
CATSRGRPFNSPLHF
>-|TRBJ2-7|-|TRBV27|13
TGTGCCAGCAGTTTCTATGACAGCTACGAGCAGTACTTC
CASSFYDSYEQYF
>-|TRBJ2-3|TRBD2|TRBV18|14
TGTGCCAGCTCGTGGGGAGGGGACACAGATACGCAGTATTTT
CASSWGGDTDTQYF
>-|TRBJ2-2|-|TRBV9|17
TGTGCCAGCAGCGTAGCTTGGCGCGTTGGAGAGACCGGGGAGCTGTTTTTT
CASSVAWRVGETGELFF
>-|TRBJ1-1|-|TRBV5-4|14
TGTGCCAGCAGCTTCCTACAGGGAGACACTGAAGCTTTCTTT
CASSFLQGDTEAFF
>few|TRBJ1-2|-|TRBV5-4|15
TGTGCCAGCAGCTTACCGGGACACATGAACTATGGCTACACCTTC
CASSLPGHMNYGYTF
>-|TRBJ1-1|TRBD1|TRBV7-2|14
TGTGCCAGCAGCTCATACAGGGGGACCACTGAAGCTTTCTTT
CASSSYRGTTEAFF
>-|TRBJ2-1|TRBD1|TRBV5-1|16
TGCGCCAGCAGCTTGGCCAACTGGGCAGGGGGCAATGAGCAGTTCTTC
CASSLANWAGGNEQFF
>-|TRBJ1-5|-|TRBV28|16
TGTGCCAGCAGGGAATATGGGGGCCCGGGCAATCAGCCCCAGCATTTT
CASREYGGPGNQPQHF
>once|TRBJ2-7|TRBD1|TRBV10-3|13
TGTGCCATCAGAGGGGACAGGGCTTACGAGCAGTACTTC
CAIRGDRAYEQYF
>-|TRBJ2-2|TRBD1|TRBV7-3|15
TGTGCCAGCAGCATATCGGACAGGGGAACCGGGGAGCTGTTTTTT
CASSISDRGTGELFF
>once|TRBJ1-2|TRBD1|TRBV7-2|15
TGTGCCAGCAGCCCTGCTCGGGACAGCTTGAGAGGCTACACCTTC
CASSPARDSLRGYTF
>-|TRBJ2-1|-|TRBV7-2|13
TGTGCCAGCAGCTTATTACAGTTCAATGAGCAGTTCTTC
CASSLLQFNEQFF
>-|TRBJ2-3|TRBD1|TRBV7-3|22
TGTGCCAGCAGCTGGGGTCCAGGGGGCGCTGGGTTTTCTGGCACTAGCACAGATACGCAGTATTTT
CASSWGPGGAGFSGTSTDTQYF
>-|TRBJ2-1|-|TRBV5-1|14
TGCGCCAGCAGCCTTGGCGGAGGGGCCAATGAGCAGTTCTTC
CASSLGGGANEQFF
>-|TRBJ1-4|-|TRBV4-3|15
TGCGCCAGCAGCCCGGCTCAGGGAGGGGTTGAAAAACTGTTTTTT
CASSPAQGGVEKLFF
>-|TRBJ1-3|-|TRBV7-3|14
TGTGCCAGCAGCTTAACCGGGGCTGGAAACACCATATATTTT
CASSLTGAGNTIYF
>once|TRBJ2-2|TRBD2|TRBV19|14
TGTGCCAGTAGCGAAGGGAGGGGTAGCGGGGAGCTGTTTTTT
CASSEGRGSGELFF
>once|TRBJ1-2|-|TRBV2|15
TGTGCCAGCAGGGGATTACCACAGGTCTCCTATGGCTACACCTTC
CASRGLPQVSYGYTF
>-|TRBJ2-4|TRBD1|TRBV6-2/TRBV6-3|14
TGTGCCAGCAGTCCCGACAGGGCCTTGAACATTCAGTACTTC
CASSPDRALNIQYF
>-|TRBJ2-1|TRBD2|TRBV6-5|15
TGTGCCAGCAGCCGGGGCGGGACTAGCGACAATGAGCAGTTCTTC
CASSRGGTSDNEQFF
>-|TRBJ2-5|TRBD1|TRBV5-8|15
TGTGCCAGCAGCTTGCGGCTACTGACAGGGAAGACCCAGTACTTC
CASSLRLLTGKTQYF